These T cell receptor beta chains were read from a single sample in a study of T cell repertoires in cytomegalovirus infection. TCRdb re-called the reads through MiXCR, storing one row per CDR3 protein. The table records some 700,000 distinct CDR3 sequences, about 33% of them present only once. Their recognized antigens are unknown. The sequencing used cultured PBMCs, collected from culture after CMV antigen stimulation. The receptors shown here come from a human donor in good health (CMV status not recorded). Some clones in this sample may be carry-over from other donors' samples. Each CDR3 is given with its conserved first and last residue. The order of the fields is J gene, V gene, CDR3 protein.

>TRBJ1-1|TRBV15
CATADRKDTEAFF
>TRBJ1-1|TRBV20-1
CSARSEGGKAFF
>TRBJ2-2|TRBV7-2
CASSLSGRPTGELFF
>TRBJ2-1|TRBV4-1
CASSRVLAGDPNNEQFF
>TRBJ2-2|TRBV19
CASSKFTGELFF
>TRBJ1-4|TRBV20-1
CSASRDRGPEKLFF
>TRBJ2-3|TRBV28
CASSQAGDLSTDTQYF
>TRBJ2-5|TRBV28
CASSIYSRIETQYF
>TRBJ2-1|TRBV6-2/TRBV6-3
CASTDGESTYNEQFF
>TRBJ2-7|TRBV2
CASQFSGTVFEQYF
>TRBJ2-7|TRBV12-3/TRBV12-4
CASSPQGNYEQYF
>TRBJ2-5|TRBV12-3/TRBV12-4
CASSLEAGGPETQYF
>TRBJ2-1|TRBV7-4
CASSLELAGGWNEQFF
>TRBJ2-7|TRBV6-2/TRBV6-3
CASSYSTSPGRSSYEQYF
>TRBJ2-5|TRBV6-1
CASSGGFRETQYF
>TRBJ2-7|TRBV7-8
CASSLVQGSAYEQYF
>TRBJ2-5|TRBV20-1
CSAIWTSGGGETQYF
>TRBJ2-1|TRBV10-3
CAISESGTYEQFF